The 21 T cell receptor beta chains presented below share a single source sample, sequenced in a study of T cell repertoires in cytomegalovirus infection. TCRdb redid the calling of the reads with MiXCR, one entry per CDR3 protein. The sample holds 700,000 to 900,000 distinct CDR3 sequences, 25% to 35% seen once. Antigens of these TCRs are unknown. Sequencing used cultured CD8+ T cells from PBMCs, obtained from culture after CMV antigen stimulation. Receptor source: a human donor in good health (CMV status not recorded). Some clones in this sample may be carry-over from other donors' samples.

This sequence joins TRBV6-2 or TRBV6-3 and TRBJ2-3; no definite D call. V was clipped by 6 bases and J by 2 bases, with 9 bases between them. CDR3 length: 13 amino acids. Germline V gene sequence: CDR1 MNHEY, CDR2 SVGEGT. The CDR3 here is CASSYANTDTQYF. CDR3 DNA: TGTGCCAGCAGCTATGCCAACACAGATACGCAGTATTTT.

This clonotype was found a few times. This chain joins TRBV7-8 and TRBJ2-5; a possible D gene is TRBD2 (6 bases). With 4 bases removed from V and 3 bases from J, the gap between germline ends came to 15 bases. Germline-derived CDR1 and CDR2 are SGHVS and FQNEAQ. The CDR3 is 15 residues long. The CDR3 loop reads CASSWGEVLEETQYF. The CDR3 bases are TGTGCCAGCAGCTGGGGGGAAGTCTTGGAAGAGACCCAGTACTTC.

This clonotype was counted only a few times. The genes are TRBV7-9 and TRBJ1-4, with D hard to call. Germline CDR1 and CDR2: SEHNR and FQNEAQ (reference sequence). Deletions cut 6 bases from V and 3 bases from J, with 17 bases between. The CDR3 runs 16 residues. The CDR3 region has the DNA TGTGCCAGCAGTCCGGTAGGGATCGGTTCTAATGAAAAACTGTTTTTT. This translates into CASSPVGIGSNEKLFF.

The chain recombines TRBV4-3 with TRBJ1-2; TRBD1 is a possible D gene (6 bases). Germline V CDR1 and CDR2: LGHNA, YSLEER. This CDR3 is built from 15 residues. Between the trimmed V and J ends, which lost 3 bases and 4 bases, there was a span of 15 bases. CDR3 coding DNA: TGCGCCAGCAGCCATCGCGGGACATATCTCTATGGCTACACCTTC. This codes for CASSHRGTYLYGYTF.

The gene calls are TRBV7-6 and TRBJ2-7; no clear D gene. Germline V gene lookup returns CDR1 SGHVS and CDR2 FNYEAQ. The CDR3 length is 14 residues. Trimming removed 3 bases at V and 2 bases at J, with 11 bases between. CDR3 residues: CASSFHRNPYEQYF. DNA for the CDR3: TGTGCCAGCAGCTTCCATCGGAATCCCTACGAGCAGTACTTC.

The genes are TRBV6-5 and TRBJ1-1, with D hard to call. Germline V lookup: CDR1 MNHEY, CDR2 SVGAGI. V lost 5 bases and J 1 base, leaving 11 bases between the germline ends. CDR3 length equals 14 residues. In nucleotides, the CDR3 is TGTGCCAGCAGTCCTATCAGACAGAACACTGAAGCTTTCTTT. Residues: CASSPIRQNTEAFF.

This clonotype was detected many times. This chain joins TRBV7-9 and TRBJ2-1, with D perhaps matching TRBD2 (7 bases). The CDR3 is 15 amino acids. Germline V lookup: CDR1 SEHNR, CDR2 FQNEAQ (reference sequence). V lost 2 bases to trimming and J lost 4 bases, with 12 bases between them. CDR3 DNA sequence: TGTGCCAGCAGCTTAAGGGGGGGGATTTACAATGAGCAGTTCTTC. Amino acid sequence: CASSLRGGIYNEQFF.

This clonotype was detected only a few times. The chain has TRBV28 and TRBJ2-1; 7 bases agree with TRBD2. CDR1 and CDR2 from the germline V gene are MDHEN and SYDVKM. Trimming took 6 bases from V and 6 from J; bases not matched to a gene: 8. The CDR3 consists of 14 residues. Here the CDR3 reads CASRRASGFNEQFF. The CDR3 DNA reads TGTGCCAGCAGAAGAGCTAGCGGCTTCAATGAGCAGTTCTTC.

The rearrangement uses TRBV28 and TRBJ1-6, with D unresolved. The CDR3 sequence is 14 residues long. The V gene lost 3 bases and the J gene lost 8 bases, with 11 bases spanning the gap. Germline V gives CDR1 MDHEN, CDR2 SYDVKM. Here the CDR3 DNA reads TGTGCCAGCAGTTTTTTAGGGTCCGATTCACCCCTCCACTTT. Its protein is CASSFLGSDSPLHF.

This sequence joins TRBV2 and TRBJ1-1; 10 positions match TRBD1. J was trimmed by 6 bases and V by 10 bases; bases with no gene match: 14. Per the germline V gene, CDR1 is SNHLY and CDR2 is FYNNEI. The CDR3 is 15 amino acids. The CDR3 protein is CATIGPGQGLPEAFF. The CDR3 nucleotides read TGTGCCACCATAGGTCCGGGACAGGGGCTCCCTGAAGCTTTCTTT.

Comment on this clonotype: A read error may be the cause here, since a much bigger clone is one base away. The chain has TRBV28 and TRBJ1-1; a weak D match, TRBD1 (5 bases). The CDR3 is 12 amino acids. The germline V gene has CDR1 MDHEN and CDR2 SYDVKM. The CDR3 loop reads CASSPPDTEALF. In nucleotides, the CDR3 is TGTGCCAGCAGCCCGCCGGACACTGAAGCTTTGTTT.

This clonotype showed up just a few times. The V and J genes are TRBV7-9 and TRBJ2-7; possibly TRBD1 or TRBD2 for D (5 bases each). This CDR3 region has 14 residues. Germline CDR1 reads SEHNR; CDR2 reads FQNEAQ (reference sequence). V was clipped by 1 base and J by 7 bases, with 14 bases between them. CDR3: CASSLDRDPREQYF. The CDR3, as DNA: TGTGCCAGCAGCTTAGATCGGGACCCCCGAGAGCAGTACTTC.

This clonotype has just a few counts. In nucleotides, the CDR3 is TGCGCCAGCAGCCAACACCGGGGGGCCATGTACAATGAGCAGTTCTTC. Its translation is CASSQHRGAMYNEQFF. The rearrangement joins TRBV4-1 to TRBJ2-1, with TRBD2 as a possible D gene (7 bases). CDR1 and CDR2 (germline): MGHRA, YSYEKL. This CDR3 has 16 residues. V lost 2 bases to trimming and J lost 4 bases, with 15 bases between them.

The gene calls are TRBV4-1 and TRBJ2-1, with 8 bases lining up with TRBD1. The CDR3 has 16 residues. Unmatched junction bases numbered 3, after V lost 1 base and J lost 1 base. The germline V gene encodes CDR1 MGHRA and CDR2 YSYEKL. CDR3 amino acids: CASSQGGTGSYNEQFF. In DNA, the CDR3 is TGCGCCAGCAGCCAAGGAGGGACAGGATCCTACAATGAGCAGTTCTTC.

The V call is TRBV19, the J call TRBJ2-3; D call uncertain. The ends were cut back, 5 bases at V and 4 bases at J, with 13 bases in the middle. The CDR3 loop spans 14 amino acids. Germline lookup yields CDR1 LNHDA and CDR2 SQIVND (reference sequence). This CDR3 reads CASSPPYRADTQYF. The CDR3 DNA sequence: TGTGCCAGTAGTCCACCTTACCGGGCAGATACGCAGTATTTT.

This clonotype was detected a few times. V usage is TRBV27 and J usage is TRBJ1-2; D unclear. Germline values: CDR1 MNHEY, CDR2 SMNVEV (reference sequence). There are 13 residues in the CDR3. Trimming removed 6 bases at V and 3 bases at J, with 11 bases between. The CDR3 loop reads CASSDSEYYGYTF. CDR3 nucleotides: TGTGCCAGCAGCGATTCGGAGTACTATGGCTACACCTTC.

This clonotype was seen more than once but under ten times. V and J are TRBV7-9 and TRBJ2-5; possibly TRBD2 for D (6 bases). Deletions cut 9 bases from V and 3 bases from J, with 11 bases between. The CDR3 runs to 12 residues. Germline values: CDR1 SEHNR, CDR2 FQNEAQ (reference sequence). Here the CDR3 DNA reads TGTGCCAGTGGAGGAGGGGAAGAGACCCAGTACTTC. Translation: CASGGGEETQYF.

The chain has TRBV5-8 and TRBJ1-2, with TRBD1 matching over 8 bases. V shed 5 bases and J 8 bases; nucleotides not matched to a gene: 5. The CDR3 contains 12 residues. Germline CDR1 is SGHTS and CDR2 is YDEGEE. The DNA for the CDR3 is TGTGCCAGCAGACGGACAGGGCGAGGCTACACCTTC. Its translation is CASRRTGRGYTF.

Remarks on this clonotype: The conserved final phenylalanine or tryptophan is absent from the CDR3, which likely points to a read error. The rearrangement joins TRBV10-3 to TRBJ2-5; 13 bases are a match to TRBD2. V gave up 6 bases and J gave up 2 bases; unmatched junction bases: 6. Germline V gives CDR1 ENHRY, CDR2 SYGVKD. The CDR3 loop spans 16 amino acids. The CDR3, as DNA: TGTGCCATCAGGACGGGACTAGCGGGGATTCAAGAGACCCAGTACTCC. This encodes CAIRTGLAGIQETQYS.

This clonotype was seen a handful of times. The chain has TRBV7-8 and TRBJ2-2; D uncertain. CDR1 SGHVS and CDR2 FQNEAQ come from the germline V gene. Deletions cut 2 bases from V and 0 bases from J, with 10 bases between. The CDR3 contains 16 residues. The CDR3 nucleotides are TGTGCCAGCAGCTTATCTGCGGCCGCGAACACCGGGGAGCTGTTTTTT. Amino acid sequence: CASSLSAAANTGELFF.

This clonotype occurred a few times. J is TRBJ2-1 and V is TRBV11-2; D is possibly TRBD2 (7 bases). The CDR3 has 15 residues. V was shortened by 3 bases and J by 4 bases, with 13 bases between the two germline ends. Germline CDR1 and CDR2: SGHAT and FQNNGV. The CDR3 DNA reads TGTGCCAGCAGCTTTATGCGGGGGCCATACAATGAGCAGTTCTTC. Protein: CASSFMRGPYNEQFF.